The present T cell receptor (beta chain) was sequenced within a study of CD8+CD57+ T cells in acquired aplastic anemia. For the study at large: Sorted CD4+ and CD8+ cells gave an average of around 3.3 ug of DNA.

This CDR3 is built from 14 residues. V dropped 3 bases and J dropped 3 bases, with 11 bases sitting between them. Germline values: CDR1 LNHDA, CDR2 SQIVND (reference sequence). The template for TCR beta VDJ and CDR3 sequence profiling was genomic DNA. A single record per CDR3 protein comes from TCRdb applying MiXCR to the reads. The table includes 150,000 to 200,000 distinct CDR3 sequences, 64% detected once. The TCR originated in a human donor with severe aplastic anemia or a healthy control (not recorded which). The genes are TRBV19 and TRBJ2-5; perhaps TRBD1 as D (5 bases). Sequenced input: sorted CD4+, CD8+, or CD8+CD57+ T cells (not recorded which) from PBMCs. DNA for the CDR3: TGTGCCAGTAGTATCTTGGGCAGGGAAGAGACCCAGTACTTC. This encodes CASSILGREETQYF.